The clone carrying this TCR beta chain has only one observation. The target antigen is unknown. Sequenced by immunoSEQ multiplex PCR; TCRdb stores in-frame clones only, minus some. The profile shows roughly 80,000 clones, over 80% of them singletons. This specimen comes from a study of radiation and T cells in renal cell carcinoma. Described time point: blood 4 weeks post-SBRT, at nephrectomy. Treatment of the sample: 15 Gy SBRT to primary tumor, nephrectomy 4 weeks later. Nephrectomy followed 15 Gy stereotactic body radiation by 4 weeks. This CDR3 contains 11 residues. Germline lookup yields CDR1 DFQATT and CDR2 SNEGSKA (reference sequence). The germline V and J ends were trimmed by 5 bases and 3 bases, with 7 bases remaining between them. Findings and caveats of the study: Without pretreatment biopsies, baseline tumor clonotype presence was undetermined.

The input for sequencing was blood, taken from a patient whose treatment included radiotherapy and nephrectomy. The source is a woman aged 55-70 years with renal cell carcinoma. The chain has TRBV20-1 and TRBJ1-1, with D uncertain. CDR3 sequence (DNA): TGCAGTGCTTCCGGGGACACTGAAGCTTTCTTT. Translating it yields CSASGDTEAFF.